A single T cell receptor (beta chain) is shown here with its context. The source of the sample is a study of T cell changes during pregnancy in multiple sclerosis. Libraries were prepared by immunoSEQ multiplex PCR; TCRdb keeps only in-frame clonotypes and omits some of them. The data hold approximately 49,000 clones, with 92% observed a single time. The CDR3 sequence is 14 residues long. Germline-derived CDR1 and CDR2 are KGHSH and LQKENI. Trimming removed 8 bases from V and 4 bases from J; junction bases left unmatched: 9. V gene TRBV18 combines with J gene TRBJ2-3; 7 bases match TRBD1. The source is a female donor in good health, enrolled as a control in a pregnancy study. Sequenced material: CD4+ T cells from peripheral blood mononuclear cells, taken in the second trimester of pregnancy. The CDR3 region has the DNA TGTGCCAGCGCTCCTGGACAGGCTGCAGATACGCAGTATTTT. It encodes CASAPGQAADTQYF.